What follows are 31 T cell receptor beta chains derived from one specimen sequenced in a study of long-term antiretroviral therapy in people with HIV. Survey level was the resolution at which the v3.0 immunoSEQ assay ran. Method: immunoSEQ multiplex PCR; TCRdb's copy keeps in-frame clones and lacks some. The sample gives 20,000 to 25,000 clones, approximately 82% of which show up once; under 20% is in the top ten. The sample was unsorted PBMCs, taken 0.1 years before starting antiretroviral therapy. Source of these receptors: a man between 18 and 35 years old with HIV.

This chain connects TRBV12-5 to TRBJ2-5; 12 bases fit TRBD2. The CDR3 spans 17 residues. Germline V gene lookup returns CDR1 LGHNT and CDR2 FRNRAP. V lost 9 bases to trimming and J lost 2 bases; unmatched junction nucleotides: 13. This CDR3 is CASALAGGPRNQETQYF. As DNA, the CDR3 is TGTGCTAGCGCGCTAGCGGGAGGGCCGCGAAATCAAGAGACCCAGTACTTC. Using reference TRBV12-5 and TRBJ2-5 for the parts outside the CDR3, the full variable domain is DARVTQTPRHKVTEMGQEVTMRCQPILGHNTVFWYRQTMMQGLELLAYFRNRAPLDDSGMPKDRFSAEMPDATLATLKIQPSEPRDSAVYFCASALAGGPRNQETQYFGPGTRLLVL.

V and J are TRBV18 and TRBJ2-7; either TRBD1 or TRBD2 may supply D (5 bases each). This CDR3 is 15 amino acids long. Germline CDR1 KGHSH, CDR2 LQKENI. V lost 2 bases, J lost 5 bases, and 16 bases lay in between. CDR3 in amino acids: CASSPTAGPRDEQYF. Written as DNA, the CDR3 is TGTGCCAGCTCACCAACCGCGGGTCCCAGGGACGAGCAGTACTTC.

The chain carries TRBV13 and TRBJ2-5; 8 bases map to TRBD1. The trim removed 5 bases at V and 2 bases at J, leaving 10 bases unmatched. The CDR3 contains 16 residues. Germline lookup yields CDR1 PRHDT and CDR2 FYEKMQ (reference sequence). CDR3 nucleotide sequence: TGTGCCAGCAGCCTTGCCGGGACAGGTACGCAAGAGACCCAGTACTTC. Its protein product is CASSLAGTGTQETQYF. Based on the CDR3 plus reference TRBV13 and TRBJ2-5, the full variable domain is AAGVIQSPRHLIKEKRETATLKCYPIPRHDTVYWYQQGPGQDPQFLISFYEKMQSDKGSIPDRFSAQQFSDYHSELNMSSLELGDSALYFCASSLAGTGTQETQYFGPGTRLLVL.

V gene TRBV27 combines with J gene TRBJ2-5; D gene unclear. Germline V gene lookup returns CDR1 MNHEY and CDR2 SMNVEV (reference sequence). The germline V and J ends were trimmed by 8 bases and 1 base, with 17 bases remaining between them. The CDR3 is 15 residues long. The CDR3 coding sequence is TGTGCCAGCGGGAATTTTATAGACGCCCAAGAGACCCAGTACTTC. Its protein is CASGNFIDAQETQYF.

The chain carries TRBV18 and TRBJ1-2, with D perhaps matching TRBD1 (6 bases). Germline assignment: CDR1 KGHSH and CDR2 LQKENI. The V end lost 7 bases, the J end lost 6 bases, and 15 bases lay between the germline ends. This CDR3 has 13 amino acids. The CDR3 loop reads CASLSGTSHGYTF. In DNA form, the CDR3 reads TGTGCCAGCTTGTCCGGGACATCCCATGGCTACACCTTC.

This CDR3 reads CASNGLAGLAKNIQYF. The CDR3 DNA reads TGTGCCAGCAATGGACTAGCGGGGCTAGCCAAAAACATTCAGTACTTC. The rearrangement uses TRBV2 and TRBJ2-4; TRBD2 agrees at 12 bases. V lost 7 bases, J lost 0 bases, and 4 bases stayed unmatched. Germline CDR1 SNHLY, CDR2 FYNNEI. This CDR3 contains 16 residues.

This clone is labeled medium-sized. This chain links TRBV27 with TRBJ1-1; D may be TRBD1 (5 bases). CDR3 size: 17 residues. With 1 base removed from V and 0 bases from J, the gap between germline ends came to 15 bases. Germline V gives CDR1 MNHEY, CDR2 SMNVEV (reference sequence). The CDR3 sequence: CASSLFFREPMNTEAFF. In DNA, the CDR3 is TGTGCCAGCAGTTTATTCTTCAGGGAACCCATGAACACTGAAGCTTTCTTT.

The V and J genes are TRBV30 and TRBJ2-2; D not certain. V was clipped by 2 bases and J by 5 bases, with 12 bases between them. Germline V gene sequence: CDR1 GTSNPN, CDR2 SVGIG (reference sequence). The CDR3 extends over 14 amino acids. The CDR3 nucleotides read TGTGCCTGGAGTCCCCCCAAAGGGACCGGGGAGCTGTTTTTT. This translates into CAWSPPKGTGELFF.

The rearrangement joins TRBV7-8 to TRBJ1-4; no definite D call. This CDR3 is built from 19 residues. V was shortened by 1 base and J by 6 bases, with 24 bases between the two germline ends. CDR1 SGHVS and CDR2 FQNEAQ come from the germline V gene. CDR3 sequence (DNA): TGTGCCAGCAGCTTAGATCGTAACCGGGGATCGGGTTTAGATGAAAAACTGTTTTTT. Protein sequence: CASSLDRNRGSGLDEKLFF. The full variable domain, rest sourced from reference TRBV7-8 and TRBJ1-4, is GAGVSQSPRYKVAKRGQDVALRCDPISGHVSLFWYQQALGQGPEFLTYFQNEAQLDKSGLPSDRFFAERPEGSVSTLKIQRTQQEDSAVYLCASSLDRNRGSGLDEKLFFGSGTQLSVL.

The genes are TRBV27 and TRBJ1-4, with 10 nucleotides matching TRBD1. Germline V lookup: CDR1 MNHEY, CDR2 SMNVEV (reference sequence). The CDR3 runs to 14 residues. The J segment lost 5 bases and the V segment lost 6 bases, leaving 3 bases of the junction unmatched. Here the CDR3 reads CASRTGGENEKLFF. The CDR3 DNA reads TGTGCCAGCAGGACAGGGGGCGAGAATGAAAAACTGTTTTTT. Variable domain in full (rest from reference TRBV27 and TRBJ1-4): EAQVTQNPRYLITVTGKKLTVTCSQNMNHEYMSWYRQDPGLGLRQIYYSMNVEVTDKGDVPEGYKVSRKEKRNFPLILESPSPNQTSLYFCASRTGGENEKLFFGSGTQLSVL.

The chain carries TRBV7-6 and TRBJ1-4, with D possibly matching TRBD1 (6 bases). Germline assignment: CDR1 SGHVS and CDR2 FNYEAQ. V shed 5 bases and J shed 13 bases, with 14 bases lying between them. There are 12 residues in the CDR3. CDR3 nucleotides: TGTGCCAGCAGCAATGGACCCAGGGGACTGTTTTTT. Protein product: CASSNGPRGLFF.

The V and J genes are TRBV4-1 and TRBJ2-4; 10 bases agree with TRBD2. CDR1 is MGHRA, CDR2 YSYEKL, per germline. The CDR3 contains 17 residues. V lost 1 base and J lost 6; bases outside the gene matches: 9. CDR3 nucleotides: TGCGCCAGCAGCCAAGTGGGACCGGGACTAGCGTTAAACATTCAGTACTTC. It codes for CASSQVGPGLALNIQYF.

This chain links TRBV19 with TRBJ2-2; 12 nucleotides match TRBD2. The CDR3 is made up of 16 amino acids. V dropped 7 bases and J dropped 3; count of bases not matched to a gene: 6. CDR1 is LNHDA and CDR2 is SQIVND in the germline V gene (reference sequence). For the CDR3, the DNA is TGTGCCAGTACTAGTGGACTAGCGGGATACACCGGGGAGCTGTTTTTT. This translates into CASTSGLAGYTGELFF.

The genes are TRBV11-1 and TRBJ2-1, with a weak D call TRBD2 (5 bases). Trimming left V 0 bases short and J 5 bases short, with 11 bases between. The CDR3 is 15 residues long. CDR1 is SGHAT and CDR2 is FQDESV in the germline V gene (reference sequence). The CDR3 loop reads CASSLAPSHDNEQFF. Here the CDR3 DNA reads TGTGCCAGCAGCTTAGCGCCTAGCCACGACAATGAGCAGTTCTTC.

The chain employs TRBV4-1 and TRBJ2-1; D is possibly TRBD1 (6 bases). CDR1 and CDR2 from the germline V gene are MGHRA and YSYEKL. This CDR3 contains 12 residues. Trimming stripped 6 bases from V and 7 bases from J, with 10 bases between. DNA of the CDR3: TGCGCCAGCAGTCCAACAGGGAATGAGCAGTTCTTC. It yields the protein CASSPTGNEQFF.

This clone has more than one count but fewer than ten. CDR3 amino acids: CASSYFGGLHNYGYTF. In nucleotides, the CDR3 is TGTGCCAGCAGTTACTTCGGCGGCCTACATAACTATGGCTACACCTTC. This rearrangement joins TRBV6-5 to TRBJ1-2; D remains unclear. V dropped 1 base and J dropped 1 base, with 13 bases sitting between them. Germline V CDR1 and CDR2: MNHEY, SVGAGI. The CDR3 spans 16 residues.

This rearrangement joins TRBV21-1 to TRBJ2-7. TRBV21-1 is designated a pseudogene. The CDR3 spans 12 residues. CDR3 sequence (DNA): TGTGCCAGCAGCAAAAAGGTCTACGAGCAGTACTTC. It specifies CASSKKVYEQYF.

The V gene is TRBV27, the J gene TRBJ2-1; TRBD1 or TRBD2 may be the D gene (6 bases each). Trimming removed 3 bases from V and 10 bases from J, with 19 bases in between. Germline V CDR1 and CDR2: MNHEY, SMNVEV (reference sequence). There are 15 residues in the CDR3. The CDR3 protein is CASSFWGAQRGEQFF. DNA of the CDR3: TGTGCCAGCAGTTTCTGGGGGGCCCAACGGGGGGAGCAGTTCTTC.

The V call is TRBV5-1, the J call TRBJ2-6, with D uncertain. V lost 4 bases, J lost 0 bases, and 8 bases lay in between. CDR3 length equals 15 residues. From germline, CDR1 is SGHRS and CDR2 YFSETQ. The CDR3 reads CASSPAPSGANVLTF. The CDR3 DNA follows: TGCGCCAGCAGCCCGGCCCCCTCTGGGGCCAACGTCCTGACTTTC. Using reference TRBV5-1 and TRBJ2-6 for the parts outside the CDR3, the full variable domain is KAGVTQTPRYLIKTRGQQVTLSCSPISGHRSVSWYQQTPGQGLQFLFEYFSETQRNKGNFPGRFSGRQFSNSRSEMNVSTLELGDSALYLCASSPAPSGANVLTFGAGSRLTVL.

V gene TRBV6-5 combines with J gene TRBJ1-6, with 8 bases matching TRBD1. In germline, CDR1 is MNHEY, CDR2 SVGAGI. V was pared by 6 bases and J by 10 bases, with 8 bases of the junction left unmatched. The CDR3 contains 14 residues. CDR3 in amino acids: CASSQGQDPSPLHF. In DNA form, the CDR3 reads TGTGCCAGCAGCCAGGGACAGGACCCATCACCCCTCCACTTT.

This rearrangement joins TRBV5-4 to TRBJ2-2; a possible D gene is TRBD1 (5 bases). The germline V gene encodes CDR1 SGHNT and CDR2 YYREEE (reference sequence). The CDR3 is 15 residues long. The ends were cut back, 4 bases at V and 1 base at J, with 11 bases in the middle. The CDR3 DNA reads TGTGCCAGCAGCACCAAGACAGAGAACACCGGGGAGCTGTTTTTT. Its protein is CASSTKTENTGELFF.

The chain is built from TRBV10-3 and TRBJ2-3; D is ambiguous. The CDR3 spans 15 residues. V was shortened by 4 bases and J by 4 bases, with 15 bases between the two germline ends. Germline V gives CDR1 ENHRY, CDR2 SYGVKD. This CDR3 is CAISASESGADTQYF. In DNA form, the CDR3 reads TGTGCCATCAGTGCGTCGGAGTCTGGAGCAGATACGCAGTATTTT.

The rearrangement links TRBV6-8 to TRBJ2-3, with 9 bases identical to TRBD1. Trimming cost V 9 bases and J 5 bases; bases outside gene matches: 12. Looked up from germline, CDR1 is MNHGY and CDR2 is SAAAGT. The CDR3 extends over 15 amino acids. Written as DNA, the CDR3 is TGTGCCAGGACCCCGGGACAGGGAGATATAGATACGCAGTATTTT. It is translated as CARTPGQGDIDTQYF.

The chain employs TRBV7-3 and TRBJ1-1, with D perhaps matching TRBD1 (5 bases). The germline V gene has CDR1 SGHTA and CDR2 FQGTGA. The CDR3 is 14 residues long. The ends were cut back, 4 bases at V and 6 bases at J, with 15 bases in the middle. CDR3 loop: CASSSGGGLAEAFF. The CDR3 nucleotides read TGTGCCAGCAGCTCCGGGGGGGGACTCGCTGAAGCTTTCTTT.

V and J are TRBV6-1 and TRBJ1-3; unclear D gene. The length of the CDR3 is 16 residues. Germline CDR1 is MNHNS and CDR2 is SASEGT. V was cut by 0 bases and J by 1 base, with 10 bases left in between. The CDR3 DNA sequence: TGTGCCAGCAGTGAAGCGGAGGGTGGGTCTGGAAACACCATATATTTT. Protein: CASSEAEGGSGNTIYF.

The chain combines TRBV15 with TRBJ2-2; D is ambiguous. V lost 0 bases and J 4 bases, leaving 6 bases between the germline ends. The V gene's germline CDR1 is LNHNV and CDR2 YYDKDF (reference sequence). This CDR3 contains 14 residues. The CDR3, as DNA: TGTGCCACCAGCAGAGATTCGGTCACCGGGGAGCTGTTTTTT. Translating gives CATSRDSVTGELFF.

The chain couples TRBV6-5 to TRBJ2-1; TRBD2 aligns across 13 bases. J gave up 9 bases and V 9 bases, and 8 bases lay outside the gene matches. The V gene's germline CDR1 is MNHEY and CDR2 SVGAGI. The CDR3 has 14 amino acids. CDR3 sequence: CASRRLAGGLEQFF. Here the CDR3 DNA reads TGTGCCAGTCGAAGACTAGCGGGGGGACTTGAGCAGTTCTTC.

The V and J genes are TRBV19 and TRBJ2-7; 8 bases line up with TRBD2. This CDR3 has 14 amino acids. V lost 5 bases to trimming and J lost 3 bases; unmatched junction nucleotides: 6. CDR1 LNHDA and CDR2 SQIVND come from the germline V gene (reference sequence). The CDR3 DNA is TGTGCCAGTAGTGTAATAGCGGGGTACTACGAGCAGTACTTC. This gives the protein CASSVIAGYYEQYF.

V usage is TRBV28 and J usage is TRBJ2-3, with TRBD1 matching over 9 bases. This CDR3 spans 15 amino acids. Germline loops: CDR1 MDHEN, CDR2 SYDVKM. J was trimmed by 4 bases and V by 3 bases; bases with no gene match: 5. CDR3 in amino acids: CASSFGDREPDTQYF. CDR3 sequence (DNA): TGTGCCAGCAGTTTCGGGGACAGGGAGCCAGATACGCAGTATTTT.

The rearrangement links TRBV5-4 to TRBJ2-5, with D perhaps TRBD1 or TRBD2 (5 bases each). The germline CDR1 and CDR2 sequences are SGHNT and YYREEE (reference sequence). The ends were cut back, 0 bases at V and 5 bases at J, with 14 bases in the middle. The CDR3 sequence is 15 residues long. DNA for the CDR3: TGTGCCAGCAGCTTGGGAGCCGGGGCCTGGGAGACCCAGTACTTC. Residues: CASSLGAGAWETQYF.

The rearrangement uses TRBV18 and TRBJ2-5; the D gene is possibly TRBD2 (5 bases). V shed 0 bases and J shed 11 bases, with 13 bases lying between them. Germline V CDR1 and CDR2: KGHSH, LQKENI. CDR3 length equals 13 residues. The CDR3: CASSPPADLGQYF. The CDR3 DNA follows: TGTGCCAGCTCACCACCGGCGGACTTGGGGCAGTACTTC.